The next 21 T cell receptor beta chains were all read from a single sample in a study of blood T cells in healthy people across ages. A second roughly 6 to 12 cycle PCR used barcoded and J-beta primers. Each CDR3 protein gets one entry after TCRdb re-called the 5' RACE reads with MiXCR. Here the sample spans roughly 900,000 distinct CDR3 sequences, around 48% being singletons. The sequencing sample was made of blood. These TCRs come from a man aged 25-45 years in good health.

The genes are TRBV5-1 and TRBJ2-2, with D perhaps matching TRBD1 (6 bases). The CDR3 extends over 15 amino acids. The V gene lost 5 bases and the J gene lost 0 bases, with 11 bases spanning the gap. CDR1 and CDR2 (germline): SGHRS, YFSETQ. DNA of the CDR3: TGCGCCAGCAGTGAACAGGGACCGAACACCGGGGAGCTGTTTTTT. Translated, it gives CASSEQGPNTGELFF.

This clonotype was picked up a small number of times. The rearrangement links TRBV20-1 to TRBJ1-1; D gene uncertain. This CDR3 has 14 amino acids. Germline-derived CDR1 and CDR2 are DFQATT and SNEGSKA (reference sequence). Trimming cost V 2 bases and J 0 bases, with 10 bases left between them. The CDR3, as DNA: TGCAGTGCTAGACCCCGGGTGTTGAACACTGAAGCTTTCTTT. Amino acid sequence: CSARPRVLNTEAFF.

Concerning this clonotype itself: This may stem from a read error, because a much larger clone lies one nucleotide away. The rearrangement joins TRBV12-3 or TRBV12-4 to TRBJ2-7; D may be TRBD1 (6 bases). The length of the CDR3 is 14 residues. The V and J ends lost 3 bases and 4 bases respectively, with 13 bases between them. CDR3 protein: CASSFRAGEYEQYF. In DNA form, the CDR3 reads TGTGCCAGCAGTTTCAGGGCAGGGGAGTACGAGCAGTACTTC.

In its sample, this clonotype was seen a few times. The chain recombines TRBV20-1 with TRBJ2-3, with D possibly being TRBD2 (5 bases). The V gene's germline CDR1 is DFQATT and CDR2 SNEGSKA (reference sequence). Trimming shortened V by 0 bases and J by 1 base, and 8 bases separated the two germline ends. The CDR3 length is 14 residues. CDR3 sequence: CSAREYGGTDTQYF. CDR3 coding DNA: TGCAGTGCTAGAGAGTACGGGGGCACAGATACGCAGTATTTT.

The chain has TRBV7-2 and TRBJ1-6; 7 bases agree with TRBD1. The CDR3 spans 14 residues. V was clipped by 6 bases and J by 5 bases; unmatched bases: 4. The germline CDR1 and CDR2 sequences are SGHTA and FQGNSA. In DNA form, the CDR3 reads TGTGCCAGCAGAGCCGGACAGGATAATTCACCCCTCCACTTT. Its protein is CASRAGQDNSPLHF.

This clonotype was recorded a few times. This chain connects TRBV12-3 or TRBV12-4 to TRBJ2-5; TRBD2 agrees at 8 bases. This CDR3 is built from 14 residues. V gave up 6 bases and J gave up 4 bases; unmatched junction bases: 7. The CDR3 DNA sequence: TGTGCCAGCAGACAAAGGACTAGCCGAGAGACCCAGTACTTC. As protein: CASRQRTSRETQYF.

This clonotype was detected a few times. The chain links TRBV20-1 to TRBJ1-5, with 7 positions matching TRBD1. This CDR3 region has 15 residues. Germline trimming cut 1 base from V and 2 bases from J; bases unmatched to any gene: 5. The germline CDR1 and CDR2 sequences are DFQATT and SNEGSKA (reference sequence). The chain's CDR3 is CSARGSDRGNQPQHF. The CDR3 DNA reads TGCAGTGCTAGAGGGTCAGACAGGGGCAATCAGCCCCAGCATTTT.

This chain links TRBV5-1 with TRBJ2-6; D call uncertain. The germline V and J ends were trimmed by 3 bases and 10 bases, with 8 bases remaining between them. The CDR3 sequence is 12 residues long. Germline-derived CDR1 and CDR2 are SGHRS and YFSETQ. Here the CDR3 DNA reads TGCGCCAGCAGCTCTGGGGTAAACGTCCTGACTTTC. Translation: CASSSGVNVLTF. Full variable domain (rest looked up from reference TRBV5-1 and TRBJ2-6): KAGVTQTPRYLIKTRGQQVTLSCSPISGHRSVSWYQQTPGQGLQFLFEYFSETQRNKGNFPGRFSGRQFSNSRSEMNVSTLELGDSALYLCASSSGVNVLTFGAGSRLTVL.

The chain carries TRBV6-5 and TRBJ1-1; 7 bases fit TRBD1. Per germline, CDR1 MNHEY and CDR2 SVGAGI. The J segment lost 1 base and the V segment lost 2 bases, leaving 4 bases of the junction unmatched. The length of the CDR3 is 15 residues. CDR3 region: CASSYQRDRNTEAFF. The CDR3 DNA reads TGTGCCAGCAGTTACCAAAGGGACAGGAACACTGAAGCTTTCTTT.

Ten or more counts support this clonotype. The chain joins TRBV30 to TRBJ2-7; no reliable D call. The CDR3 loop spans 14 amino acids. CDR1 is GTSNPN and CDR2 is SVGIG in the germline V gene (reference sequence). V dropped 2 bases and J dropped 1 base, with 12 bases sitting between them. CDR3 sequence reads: CAWSLKDRSYEQYF. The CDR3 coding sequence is TGTGCCTGGAGTCTAAAGGACCGATCCTACGAGCAGTACTTC.

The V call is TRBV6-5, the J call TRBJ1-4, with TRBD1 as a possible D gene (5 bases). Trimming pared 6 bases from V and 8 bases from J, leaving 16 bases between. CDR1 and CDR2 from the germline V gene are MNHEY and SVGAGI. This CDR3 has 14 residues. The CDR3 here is CASSRDHIAEKLFF. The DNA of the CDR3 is TGTGCCAGCAGCCGGGACCATATCGCCGAAAAACTGTTTTTT.

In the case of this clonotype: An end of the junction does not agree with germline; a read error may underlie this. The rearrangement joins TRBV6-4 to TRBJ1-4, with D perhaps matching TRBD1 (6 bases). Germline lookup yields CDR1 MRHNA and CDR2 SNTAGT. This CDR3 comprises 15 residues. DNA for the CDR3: TGTGCCAGCTCCTTAGCGGGGGGCGCTAATGAAAAGCTGTTTTTT. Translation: CASSLAGGANEKLFF.

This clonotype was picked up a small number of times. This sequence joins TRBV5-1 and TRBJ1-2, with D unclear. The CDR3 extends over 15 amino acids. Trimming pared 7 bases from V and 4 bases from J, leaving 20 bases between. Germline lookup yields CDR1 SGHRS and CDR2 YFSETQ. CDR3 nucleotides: TGCGCCAGCGGCGGCGGAGGGATAGTGAGCTATGGCTACACCTTC. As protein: CASGGGGIVSYGYTF. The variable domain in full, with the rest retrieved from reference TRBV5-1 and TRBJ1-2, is KAGVTQTPRYLIKTRGQQVTLSCSPISGHRSVSWYQQTPGQGLQFLFEYFSETQRNKGNFPGRFSGRQFSNSRSEMNVSTLELGDSALYLCASGGGGIVSYGYTFGSGTRLTVV.

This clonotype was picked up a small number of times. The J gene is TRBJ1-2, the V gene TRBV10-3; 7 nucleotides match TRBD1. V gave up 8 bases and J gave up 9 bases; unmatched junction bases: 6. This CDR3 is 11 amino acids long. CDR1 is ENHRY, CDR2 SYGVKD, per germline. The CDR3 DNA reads TGTGCCATCCTGTCGGACAGGCGCTACACCTTC. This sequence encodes CAILSDRRYTF.

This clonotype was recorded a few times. The CDR3 sequence: CSASDYLAGFGEQFF. The CDR3 region has the DNA TGCAGTGCTAGCGACTACCTAGCGGGGTTTGGTGAGCAGTTCTTC. This chain links TRBV20-1 with TRBJ2-1; 9 bases agree with TRBD2. Germline loops: CDR1 DFQATT, CDR2 SNEGSKA (reference sequence). The CDR3 has 15 amino acids. Unmatched junction bases numbered 12, after V lost 3 bases and J lost 9 bases.

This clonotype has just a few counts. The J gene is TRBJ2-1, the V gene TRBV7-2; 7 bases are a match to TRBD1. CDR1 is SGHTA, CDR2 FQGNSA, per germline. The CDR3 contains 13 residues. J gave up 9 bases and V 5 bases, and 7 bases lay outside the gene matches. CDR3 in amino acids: CASSPQGIGEQFF. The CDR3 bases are TGTGCCAGCAGCCCACAGGGGATTGGTGAGCAGTTCTTC.

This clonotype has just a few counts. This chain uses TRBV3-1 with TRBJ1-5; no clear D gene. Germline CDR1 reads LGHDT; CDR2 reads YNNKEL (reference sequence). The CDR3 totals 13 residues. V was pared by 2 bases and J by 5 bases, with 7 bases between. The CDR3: CASSQKWDQPQHF. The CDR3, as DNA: TGTGCCAGCAGCCAAAAGTGGGATCAGCCCCAGCATTTT.

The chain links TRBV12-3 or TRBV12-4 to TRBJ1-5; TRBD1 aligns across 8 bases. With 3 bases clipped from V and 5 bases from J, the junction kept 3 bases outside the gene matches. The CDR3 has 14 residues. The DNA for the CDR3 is TGTGCCAGCAGTTTCCTGACAGGGGATCAGCCCCAGCATTTT. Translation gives CASSFLTGDQPQHF.

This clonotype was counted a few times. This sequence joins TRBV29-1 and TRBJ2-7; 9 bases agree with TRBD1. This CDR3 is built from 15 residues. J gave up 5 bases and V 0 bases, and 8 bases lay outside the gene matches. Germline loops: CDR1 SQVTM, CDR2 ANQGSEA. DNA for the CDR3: TGCAGCGTTGAAGACCCGGGACAGGGATTTGACGAGCAGTACTTC. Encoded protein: CSVEDPGQGFDEQYF.

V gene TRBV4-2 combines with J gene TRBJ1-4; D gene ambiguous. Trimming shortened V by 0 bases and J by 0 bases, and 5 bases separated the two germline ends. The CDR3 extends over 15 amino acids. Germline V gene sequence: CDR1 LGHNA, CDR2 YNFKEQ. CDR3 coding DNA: TGTGCCAGCAGCCAAGAGGGAGCAACTAATGAAAAACTGTTTTTT. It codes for CASSQEGATNEKLFF.

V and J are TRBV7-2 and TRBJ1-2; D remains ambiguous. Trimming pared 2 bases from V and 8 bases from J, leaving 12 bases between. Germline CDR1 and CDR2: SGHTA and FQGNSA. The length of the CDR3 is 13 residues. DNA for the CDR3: TGTGCCAGCAGCTTATCGGGCCGGACGGGCTACACCTTC. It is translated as CASSLSGRTGYTF. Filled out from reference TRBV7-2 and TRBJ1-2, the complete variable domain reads GAGVSQSPSNKVTEKGKDVELRCDPISGHTALYWYRQSLGQGLEFLIYFQGNSAPDKSGLPSDRFSAERTGGSVSTLTIQRTQQEDSAVYLCASSLSGRTGYTFGSGTRLTVV.